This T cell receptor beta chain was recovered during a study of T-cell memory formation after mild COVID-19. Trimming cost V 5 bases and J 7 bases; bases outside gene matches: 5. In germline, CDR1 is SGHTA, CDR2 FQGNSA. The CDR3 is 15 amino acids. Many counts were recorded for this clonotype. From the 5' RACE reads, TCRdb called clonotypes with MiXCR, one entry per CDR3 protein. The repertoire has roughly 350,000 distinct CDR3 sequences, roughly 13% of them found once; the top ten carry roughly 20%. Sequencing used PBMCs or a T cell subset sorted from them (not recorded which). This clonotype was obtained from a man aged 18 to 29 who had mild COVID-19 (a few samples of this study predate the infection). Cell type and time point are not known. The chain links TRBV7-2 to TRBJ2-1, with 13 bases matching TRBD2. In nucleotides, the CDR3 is TGTGCCAGCAGCCAAGGACTAGCGGGGGCGAATGAGCAGTTCTTC. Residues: CASSQGLAGANEQFF.